The rows below give T cell receptor beta chains drawn from one sample of a study of cytomegalovirus exposure and HLA in healthy donors. Assay used: immunoSEQ multiplex PCR; TCRdb lists only in-frame clones, some missing. The repertoire includes tens of thousands of clones, around 80% of them detected once, and 5.5% to 7% sits in the top ten. Sequencing was carried out using PBMCs. The receptor source for this set is a male donor in good health and CMV-seronegative. The CDR3 runs from the conserved cysteine through the conserved F or W. The D gene is left open where the match is weak. Clone size is given for some rows only: seen once, a few or many times, or a class if the clone is expanded.

cdr3_length	clone_size	j_call	d_call	v_call	cdr3_aa	cdr3_nt
14	-	TRBJ2-1	TRBD2	TRBV4-3	CASSQDQAGGPQFF	TGCGCCAGCAGCCAAGATCAAGCGGGGGGCCCCCAGTTCTTC
18	-	TRBJ2-1	TRBD2	TRBV18	CASSPGLAGGPPRNEQFF	TGTGCCAGCTCACCGGGACTAGCGGGGGGGCCACCTCGGAATGAGCAGTTCTTC
16	-	TRBJ2-5	TRBD2	TRBV6-5	CASSYLPAGGQETQYF	TGTGCCAGCAGTTACCTCCCAGCGGGGGGCCAAGAGACCCAGTACTTC
14	-	TRBJ1-1	TRBD1	TRBV27	CASSSAGGNTEAFF	TGTGCCAGCAGTTCCGCAGGGGGGAACACTGAAGCTTTCTTT
16	once	TRBJ1-6	TRBD1	TRBV19	CASSIFGQGAHSPLHF	TGTGCCAGTAGTATATTTGGACAGGGGGCTCATTCACCCCTCCACTTT
11	-	TRBJ2-1	-	TRBV7-2	CASSLLAQQFF	TGTGCCAGCAGCTTACTAGCCCAGCAGTTCTTC
15	once	TRBJ1-2	-	TRBV5-1	CASSLQGIRDYGYTF	TGCGCCAGCAGCTTACAGGGAATACGGGACTATGGCTACACCTTC
15	few	TRBJ1-1	-	TRBV4-3	CASSQAGQLNTEAFF	TGCGCCAGCAGCCAAGCTGGGCAGTTGAACACTGAAGCTTTCTTT
14	-	TRBJ1-2	-	TRBV27	CASSSDSLGGGYTF	TGTGCCAGCAGCTCGGACTCTTTAGGCGGGGGCTACACCTTC
11	-	TRBJ2-5	-	TRBV7-2	CASSSRETQYF	TGTGCCAGCAGCTCTAGGGAGACCCAGTACTTC
15	few	TRBJ2-2	TRBD2	TRBV5-1	CASSLSAGGAGELFF	TGCGCCAGCAGCTTGTCGGCGGGGGGTGCCGGGGAGCTGTTTTTT
11	once	TRBJ1-2	-	TRBV11-2	CASRGAEGYTF	TGTGCCAGCAGGGGCGCAGAGGGCTACACCTTC
15	once	TRBJ2-3	TRBD1	TRBV30	CAWKPGTGEFGTQYF	TGTGCCTGGAAACCCGGGACAGGGGAATTCGGTACGCAGTATTTT
15	-	TRBJ2-2	TRBD2	TRBV10-1	CAGTSGGSNTGELFF	TGCGCCGGTACTAGCGGGGGGTCGAACACCGGGGAGCTGTTTTTT
13	few	TRBJ1-2	-	TRBV19	CASTGSGGYGYTF	TGTGCCAGTACGGGATCTGGAGGCTATGGCTACACCTTC
15	-	TRBJ1-5	-	TRBV5-1	CASSPTGTSNQPQHF	TGCGCCAGCAGCCCGACAGGTACTAGCAATCAGCCCCAGCATTTT
14	-	TRBJ1-1	TRBD1	TRBV6-1	CASSVNRGRTEAFF	TGTGCCAGCAGTGTCAACAGGGGACGGACTGAAGCTTTCTTT
11	-	TRBJ2-7	-	TRBV14	CASSRTNEQYF	TGTGCCAGCAGCCGCACAAACGAGCAGTACTTC
16	-	TRBJ2-3	TRBD2	TRBV13	CASSFLSGESTDTQYF	TGTGCCAGCAGCTTCCTTAGCGGGGAAAGCACAGATACGCAGTATTTT
16	-	TRBJ1-6	TRBD1	TRBV4-3	CASSQLTTGGNSPLHF	TGCGCCAGCAGCCAACTAACGACAGGGGGAAATTCACCCCTCCACTTT
15	-	TRBJ1-2	-	TRBV9	CASSAAAAPSPGYTF	TGTGCCAGCAGCGCGGCGGCGGCCCCATCCCCTGGCTACACCTTC
15	-	TRBJ2-7	-	TRBV7-8	CASSLALPGGWEQYF	TGTGCCAGCAGCTTAGCGCTCCCGGGGGGCTGGGAGCAGTACTTC
16	-	TRBJ1-4	TRBD1	TRBV7-2	CASSLPGQGAGEKLFF	TGTGCCAGCAGCTTACCGGGACAGGGGGCAGGTGAAAAACTGTTTTTT
14	few	TRBJ1-6	-	TRBV6-5	CASSYVQGGSPLHF	TGTGCCAGCAGTTACGTACAGGGTGGTTCACCCCTCCACTTT
13	few	TRBJ1-4	TRBD1	TRBV2	CASCRGLNEKLFF	TGTGCCAGCTGCAGGGGGCTTAATGAAAAACTGTTTTTT
15	-	TRBJ2-7	-	TRBV7-2	CASSKREAAPYEQYF	TGTGCCAGCAGCAAAAGGGAGGCGGCACCCTACGAGCAGTACTTC